This T cell receptor (beta chain) was obtained from a study of T-cell memory formation after mild COVID-19. Worth noting for this clonotype: Its antigen is currently unknown.

Via MiXCR, TCRdb re-called the 5' RACE reads, giving one row per CDR3 protein. In the table there are hundreds of thousands of distinct CDR3 sequences, about 20% of which are singletons. Study observations and caveats: CD4/CD8 balance characterized clones contracting day 15 to 85, and CD4+ skew characterized later expanders. CD4+ contracting clones were found mainly in CM and EM, and CD8+ ones in EMRA.

This TCR was sampled from an adult woman who had mild COVID-19 (a few samples of this study predate the infection). Cell type and time point are not known. The material sequenced was PBMCs or a T cell subset sorted from them (not recorded which).

CDR3 residues: CASGTSQGRSSYNEQFF. The CDR3 bases are TGTGCCAGCGGAACTTCGCAGGGGCGGAGCTCCTACAATGAGCAGTTCTTC. The chain has TRBV27 and TRBJ2-1; D might be TRBD1 (6 bases). The CDR3 totals 17 residues. Looked up from germline, CDR1 is MNHEY and CDR2 is SMNVEV (reference sequence). Trimming took off 8 bases at V and 0 bases at J, with 20 bases between the two ends.